This T cell receptor beta chain was captured by sequencing in a study of cytomegalovirus exposure and HLA in healthy donors. PCR involved 60 Vbeta and 13 Jbeta primers. The repertoire was sequenced with immunoSEQ multiplex PCR; TCRdb's copy has only in-frame clones and lacks some. The sample carries about 140,000 clones, roughly 80% recorded once. In its sample, this clone was seen once. The sample taken for sequencing was PBMCs. The TCR originated in a man between 35 and 55 years old in good health and CMV-seronegative.

CDR3 amino acids: CASSVDKAGGSGNTIYF. In nucleotides, the CDR3 is TGTGCCAGCAGCGTAGATAAGGCAGGGGGCTCCGGAAACACCATATATTTT. This rearrangement joins TRBV9 to TRBJ1-3, with 8 positions matching TRBD1. The CDR3 loop spans 17 amino acids. Germline V gene lookup returns CDR1 SGDLS and CDR2 YYNGEE. After removal of 0 bases from V and 4 bases from J, the junction contained 9 bases not matched to a gene.